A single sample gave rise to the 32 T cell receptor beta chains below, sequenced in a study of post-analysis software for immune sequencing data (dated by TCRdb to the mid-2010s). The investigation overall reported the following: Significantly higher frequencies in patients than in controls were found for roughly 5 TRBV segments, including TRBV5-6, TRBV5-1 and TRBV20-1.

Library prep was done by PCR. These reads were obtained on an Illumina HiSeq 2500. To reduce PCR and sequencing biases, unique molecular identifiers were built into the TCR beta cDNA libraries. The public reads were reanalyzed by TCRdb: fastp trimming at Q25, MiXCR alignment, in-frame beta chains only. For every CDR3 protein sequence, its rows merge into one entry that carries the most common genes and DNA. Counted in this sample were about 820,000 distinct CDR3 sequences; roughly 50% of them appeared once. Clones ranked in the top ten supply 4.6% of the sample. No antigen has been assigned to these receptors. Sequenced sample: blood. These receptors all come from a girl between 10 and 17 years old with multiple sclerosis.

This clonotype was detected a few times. This chain's CDR3 is CAISESGRGRYEQFF. The CDR3 DNA sequence: TGTGCCATCAGTGAGAGTGGGAGAGGGAGATATGAGCAGTTCTTC. This sequence joins TRBV10-3 and TRBJ2-1, with D possibly being TRBD2 (5 bases). V was trimmed by 2 bases and J by 8 bases, leaving 16 bases between them. The CDR3 is made up of 15 amino acids. Germline V gene lookup returns CDR1 ENHRY and CDR2 SYGVKD.

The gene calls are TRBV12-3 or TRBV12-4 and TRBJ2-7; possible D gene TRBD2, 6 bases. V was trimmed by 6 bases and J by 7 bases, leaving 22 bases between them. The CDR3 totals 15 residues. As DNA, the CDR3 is TGTGCCAGCAGCTATCCGGGACGCGGGGTGAGGGAGCAGTACTTC. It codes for CASSYPGRGVREQYF.

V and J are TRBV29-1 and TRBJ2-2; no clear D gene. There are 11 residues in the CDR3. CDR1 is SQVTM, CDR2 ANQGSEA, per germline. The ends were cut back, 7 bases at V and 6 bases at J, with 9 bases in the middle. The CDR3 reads CSAHGSGELFF. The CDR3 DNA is TGCAGCGCGCACGGGTCCGGGGAGCTGTTTTTT.

The CDR3 here is CSAGRDIIYGYTF. In DNA form, the CDR3 reads TGCAGTGCTGGAAGGGACATAATCTATGGCTACACCTTC. The rearrangement uses TRBV20-1 and TRBJ1-2, with D tentatively TRBD1 (6 bases). CDR1 is DFQATT, CDR2 SNEGSKA, per germline (reference sequence). V lost 5 bases to trimming and J lost 4 bases, with 14 bases between them. This CDR3 has 13 residues.

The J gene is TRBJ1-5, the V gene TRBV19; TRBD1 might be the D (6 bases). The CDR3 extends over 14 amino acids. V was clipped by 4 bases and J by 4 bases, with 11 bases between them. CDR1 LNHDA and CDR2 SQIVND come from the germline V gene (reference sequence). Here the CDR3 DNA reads TGTGCCAGTAGTACTAAGGACAGAAATCAGCCCCAGCATTTT. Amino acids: CASSTKDRNQPQHF.

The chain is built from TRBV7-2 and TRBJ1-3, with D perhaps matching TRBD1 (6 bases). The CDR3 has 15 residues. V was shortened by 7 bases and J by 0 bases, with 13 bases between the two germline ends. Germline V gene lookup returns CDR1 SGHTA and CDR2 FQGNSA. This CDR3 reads CASIFRGLSGNTIYF. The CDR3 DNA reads TGTGCCAGCATTTTCAGGGGCCTCTCTGGAAACACCATATATTTT.

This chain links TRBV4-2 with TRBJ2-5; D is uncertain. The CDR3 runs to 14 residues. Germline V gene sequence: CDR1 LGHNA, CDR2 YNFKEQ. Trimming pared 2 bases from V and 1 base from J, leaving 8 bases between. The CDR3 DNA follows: TGTGCCAGCAGCCAACCACTGAGCCAAGAGACCCAGTACTTC. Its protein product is CASSQPLSQETQYF.

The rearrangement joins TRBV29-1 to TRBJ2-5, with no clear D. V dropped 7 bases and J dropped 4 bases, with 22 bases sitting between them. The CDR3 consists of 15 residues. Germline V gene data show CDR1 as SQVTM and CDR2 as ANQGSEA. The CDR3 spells CSAGLLRVDGETQYF. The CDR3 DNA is TGCAGCGCTGGGCTCCTACGGGTAGATGGAGAGACCCAGTACTTC. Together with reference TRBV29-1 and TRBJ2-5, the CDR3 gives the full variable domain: SAVISQKPSRDICQRGTSLTIQCQVDSQVTMMFWYRQQPGQSLTLIATANQGSEATYESGFVIDKFPISRPNLTFSTLTVSNMSPEDSSIYLCSAGLLRVDGETQYFGPGTRLLVL.

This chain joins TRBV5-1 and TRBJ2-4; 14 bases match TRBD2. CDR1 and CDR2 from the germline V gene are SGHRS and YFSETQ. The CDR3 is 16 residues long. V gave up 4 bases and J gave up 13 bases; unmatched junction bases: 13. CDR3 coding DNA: TGCGCCAGCAGCCCTGGGACTAGCGGGAGTCACAGAGAGCAGTACTTC. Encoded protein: CASSPGTSGSHREQYF.

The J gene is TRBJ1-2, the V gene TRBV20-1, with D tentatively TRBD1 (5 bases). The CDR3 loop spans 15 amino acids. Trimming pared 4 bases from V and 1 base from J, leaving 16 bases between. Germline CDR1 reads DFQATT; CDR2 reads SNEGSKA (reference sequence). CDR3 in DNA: TGCAGTGCTAACTTCGCCGGGACCGATAACTATGGCTACACCTTC. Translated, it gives CSANFAGTDNYGYTF.

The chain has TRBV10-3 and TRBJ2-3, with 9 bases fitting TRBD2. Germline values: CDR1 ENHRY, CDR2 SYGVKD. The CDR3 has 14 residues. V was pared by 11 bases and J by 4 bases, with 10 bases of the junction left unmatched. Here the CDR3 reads CAARGIAGADTQYF. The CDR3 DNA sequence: TGTGCCGCCCGTGGGATAGCGGGGGCAGATACGCAGTATTTT.

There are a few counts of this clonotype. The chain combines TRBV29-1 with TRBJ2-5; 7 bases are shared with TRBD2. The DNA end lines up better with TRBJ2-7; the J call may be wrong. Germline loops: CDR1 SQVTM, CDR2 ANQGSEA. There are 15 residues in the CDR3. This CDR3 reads CSVKGGEGPFYEQYF. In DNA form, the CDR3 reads TGCAGCGTCAAGGGCGGGGAGGGTCCCTTCTACGAGCAGTACTTC.

Here the CDR3 DNA reads TGCAGCGTTCGTCCTAGCACAGATACGCAGTATTTT. Protein: CSVRPSTDTQYF. The chain carries TRBV29-1 and TRBJ2-3; D not resolved. The CDR3 is made up of 12 amino acids. V lost 5 bases and J lost 0, with 6 bases in between. In germline, CDR1 is SQVTM, CDR2 ANQGSEA.

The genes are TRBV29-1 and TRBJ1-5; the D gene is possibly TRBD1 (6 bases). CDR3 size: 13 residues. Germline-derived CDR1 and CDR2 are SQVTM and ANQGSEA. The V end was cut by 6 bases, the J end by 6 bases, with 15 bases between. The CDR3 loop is CSVGDRLGQPQHF. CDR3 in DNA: TGCAGCGTCGGTGACAGGCTCGGTCAGCCCCAGCATTTT.

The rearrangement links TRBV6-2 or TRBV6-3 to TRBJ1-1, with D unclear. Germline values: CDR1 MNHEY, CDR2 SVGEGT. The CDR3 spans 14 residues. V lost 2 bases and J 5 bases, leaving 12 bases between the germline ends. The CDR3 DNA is TGTGCCAGCAGTTACCGAACAGTCTTTACTGAAGCTTTCTTT. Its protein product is CASSYRTVFTEAFF.

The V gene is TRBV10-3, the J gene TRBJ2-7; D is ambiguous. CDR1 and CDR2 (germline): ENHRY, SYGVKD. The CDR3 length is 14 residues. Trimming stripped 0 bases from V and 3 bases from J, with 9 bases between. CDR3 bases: TGTGCCATCAGTGAGTCTTGGGGAAACTACGAGCAGTACTTC. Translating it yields CAISESWGNYEQYF.

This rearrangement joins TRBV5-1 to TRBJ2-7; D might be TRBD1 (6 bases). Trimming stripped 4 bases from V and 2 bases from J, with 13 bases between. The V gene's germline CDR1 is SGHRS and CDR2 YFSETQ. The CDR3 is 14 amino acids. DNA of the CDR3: TGCGCCAGCAGCCAGGACAGATACACCTACGAGCAGTACTTC. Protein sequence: CASSQDRYTYEQYF.

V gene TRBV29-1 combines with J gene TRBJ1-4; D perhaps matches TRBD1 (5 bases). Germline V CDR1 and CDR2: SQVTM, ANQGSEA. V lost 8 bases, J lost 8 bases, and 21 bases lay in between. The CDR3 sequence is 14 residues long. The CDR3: CSCLRGGGGEKLFF. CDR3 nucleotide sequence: TGCAGCTGTCTAAGGGGCGGCGGAGGCGAAAAACTGTTTTTT.

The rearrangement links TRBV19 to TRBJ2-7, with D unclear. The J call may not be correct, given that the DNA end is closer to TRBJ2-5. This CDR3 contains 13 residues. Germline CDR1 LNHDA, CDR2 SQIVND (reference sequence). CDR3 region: CASSILGGETQYF. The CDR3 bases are TGTGCCAGTAGTATTCTTGGTGGTGAGACCCAGTACTTC.

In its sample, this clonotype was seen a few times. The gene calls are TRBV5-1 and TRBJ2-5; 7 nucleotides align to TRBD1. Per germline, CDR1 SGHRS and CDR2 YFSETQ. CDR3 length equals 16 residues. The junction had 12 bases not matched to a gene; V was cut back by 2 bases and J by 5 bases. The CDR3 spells CASSFNKTGRWETQYF. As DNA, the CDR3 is TGCGCCAGCAGCTTTAATAAGACAGGGCGTTGGGAGACCCAGTACTTC. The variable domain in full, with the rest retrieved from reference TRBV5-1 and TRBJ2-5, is KAGVTQTPRYLIKTRGQQVTLSCSPISGHRSVSWYQQTPGQGLQFLFEYFSETQRNKGNFPGRFSGRQFSNSRSEMNVSTLELGDSALYLCASSFNKTGRWETQYFGPGTRLLVL.

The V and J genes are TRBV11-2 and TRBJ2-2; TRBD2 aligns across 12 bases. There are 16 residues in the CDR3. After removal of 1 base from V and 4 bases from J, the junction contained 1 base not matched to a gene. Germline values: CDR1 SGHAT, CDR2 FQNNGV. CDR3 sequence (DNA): TGTGCCAGCAGCTTAGGACTAGCGGGAGTCACCGGGGAGCTGTTTTTT. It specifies CASSLGLAGVTGELFF. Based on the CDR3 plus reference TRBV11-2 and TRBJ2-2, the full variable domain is EAGVAQSPRYKIIEKRQSVAFWCNPISGHATLYWYQQILGQGPKLLIQFQNNGVVDDSQLPKDRFSAERLKGVDSTLKIQPAKLEDSAVYLCASSLGLAGVTGELFFGEGSRLTVL.

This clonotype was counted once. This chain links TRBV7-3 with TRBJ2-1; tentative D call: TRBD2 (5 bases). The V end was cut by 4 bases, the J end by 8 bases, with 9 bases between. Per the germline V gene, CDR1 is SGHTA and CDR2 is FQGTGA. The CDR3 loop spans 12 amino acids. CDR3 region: CASSYHGDEQFF. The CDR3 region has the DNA TGTGCCAGCAGCTATCACGGGGATGAGCAGTTCTTC.

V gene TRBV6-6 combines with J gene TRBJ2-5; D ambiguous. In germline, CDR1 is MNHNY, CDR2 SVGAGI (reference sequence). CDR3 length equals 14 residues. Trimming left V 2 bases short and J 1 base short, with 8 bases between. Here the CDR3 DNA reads TGTGCCAGCAGTTACCCAGTATCCCAAGAGACCCAGTACTTC. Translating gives CASSYPVSQETQYF.

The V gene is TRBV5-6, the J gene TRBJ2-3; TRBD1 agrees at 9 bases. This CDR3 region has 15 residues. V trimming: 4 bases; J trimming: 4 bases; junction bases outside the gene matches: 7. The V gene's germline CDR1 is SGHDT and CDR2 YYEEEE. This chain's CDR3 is CASSRGQGGADTQYF. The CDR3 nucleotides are TGTGCCAGCAGCCGGGGACAGGGTGGGGCAGATACGCAGTATTTT.

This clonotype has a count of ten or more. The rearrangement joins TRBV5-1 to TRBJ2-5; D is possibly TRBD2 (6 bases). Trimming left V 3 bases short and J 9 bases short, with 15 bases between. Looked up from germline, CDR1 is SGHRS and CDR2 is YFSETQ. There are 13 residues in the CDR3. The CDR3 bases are TGCGCCAGCAGCTCGGAGGGCAGGTGGGCCCAGTACTTC. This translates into CASSSEGRWAQYF.

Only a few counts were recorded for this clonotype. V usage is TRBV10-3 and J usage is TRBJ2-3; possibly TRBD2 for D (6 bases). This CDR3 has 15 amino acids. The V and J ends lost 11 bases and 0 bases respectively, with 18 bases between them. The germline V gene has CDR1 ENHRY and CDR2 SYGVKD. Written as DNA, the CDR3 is TGTGCCGCGGGGAGGACCGACGCTAGCACAGATACGCAGTATTTT. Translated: CAAGRTDASTDTQYF.

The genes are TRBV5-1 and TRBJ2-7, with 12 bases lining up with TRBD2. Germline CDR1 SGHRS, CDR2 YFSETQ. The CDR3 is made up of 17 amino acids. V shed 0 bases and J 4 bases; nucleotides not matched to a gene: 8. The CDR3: CASSLVTSGSYGYEQYF. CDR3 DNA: TGCGCCAGCAGCTTGGTGACTAGCGGGAGTTATGGTTACGAGCAGTACTTC.

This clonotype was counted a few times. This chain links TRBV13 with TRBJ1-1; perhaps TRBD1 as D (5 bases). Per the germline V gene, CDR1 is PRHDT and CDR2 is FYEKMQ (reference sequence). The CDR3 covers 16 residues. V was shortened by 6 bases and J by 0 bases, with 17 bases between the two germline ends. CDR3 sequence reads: CASSLTATAMNTEAFF. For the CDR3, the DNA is TGTGCCAGCAGTTTGACAGCTACCGCTATGAACACTGAAGCTTTCTTT.

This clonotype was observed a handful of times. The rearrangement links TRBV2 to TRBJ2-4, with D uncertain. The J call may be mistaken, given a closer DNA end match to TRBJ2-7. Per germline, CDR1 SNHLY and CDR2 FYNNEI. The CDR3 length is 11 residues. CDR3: CASSTSNEQYF. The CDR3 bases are TGTGCCAGCAGTACAAGCAACGAGCAGTACTTC.

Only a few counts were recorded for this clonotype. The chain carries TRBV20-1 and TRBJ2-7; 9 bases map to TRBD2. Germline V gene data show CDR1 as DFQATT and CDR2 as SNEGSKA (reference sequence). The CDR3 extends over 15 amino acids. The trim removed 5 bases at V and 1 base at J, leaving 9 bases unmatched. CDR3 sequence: CSAGLSGGPSYEQYF. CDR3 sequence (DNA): TGCAGTGCTGGGCTTAGCGGGGGCCCATCCTACGAGCAGTACTTC.

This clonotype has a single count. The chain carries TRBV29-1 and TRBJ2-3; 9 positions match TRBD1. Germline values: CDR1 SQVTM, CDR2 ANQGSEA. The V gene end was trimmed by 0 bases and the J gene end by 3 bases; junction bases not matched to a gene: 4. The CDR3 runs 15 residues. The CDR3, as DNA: TGCAGCGTTGAAGAACAGGGGGCCGGTACAGATACGCAGTATTTT. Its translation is CSVEEQGAGTDTQYF.

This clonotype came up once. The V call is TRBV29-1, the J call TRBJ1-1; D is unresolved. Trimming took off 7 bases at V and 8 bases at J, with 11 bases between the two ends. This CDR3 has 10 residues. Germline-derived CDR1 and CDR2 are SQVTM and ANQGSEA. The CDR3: CSAFDGEAFF. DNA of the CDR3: TGCAGCGCTTTCGACGGGGAAGCTTTCTTT.